One and the same sample provided the 29 T cell receptor beta chains below, sequenced in a study of vaccination and CD4 T cells after COVID-19. Antigens of these TCRs are unknown. The Oncomine TCR Beta short-read assay sequenced DNA from cultured CD4+ T cells. TCRdb recomputed calls from the PCR reads with MiXCR, one row per CDR3 protein. The sample has about 7,000 distinct CDR3 sequences; 70% to 75% are singletons. Noted treatment: approximately 9-day PBMC culture with coronavirus spike peptide pools or control peptides (ViraFEST assay). The sequenced sample consisted of CD4+ T cells from blood, cultured in vitro. The receptors were sampled from a human donor who had recovered from COVID-19.

This clonotype was seen a handful of times. The V and J genes are TRBV20-1 and TRBJ2-3; D is ambiguous. The V gene's germline CDR1 is DFQATT and CDR2 SNEGSKA (reference sequence). CDR3 size: 15 residues. V lost 0 bases and J 0 bases, leaving 10 bases between the germline ends. The CDR3 region is CSARDPGKSTDTQYF. For the CDR3, the DNA is TGCAGTGCTAGAGATCCAGGCAAAAGCACAGATACGCAGTATTTT.

The V gene is TRBV6-5, the J gene TRBJ2-5, with unresolved D. The CDR3 length is 14 residues. Trimming left V 2 bases short and J 2 bases short, with 9 bases between. In germline, CDR1 is MNHEY, CDR2 SVGAGI. This chain's CDR3 is CASSYAHPQETQYF. As DNA, the CDR3 is TGTGCCAGCAGTTACGCACACCCACAAGAGACCCAGTACTTC.

J is TRBJ1-2 and V is TRBV15; 9 positions match TRBD1. The CDR3 covers 17 residues. From germline, CDR1 is LNHNV and CDR2 YYDKDF (reference sequence). V was pared by 0 bases and J by 1 base, with 6 bases of the junction left unmatched. The CDR3 region has the DNA TGTGCCACCAGCAGAGACCGGGGGGGACAGGGTAACTATGGCTACACCTTC. Translated: CATSRDRGGQGNYGYTF.

The gene calls are TRBV7-2 and TRBJ1-5; no clear D. V lost 2 bases and J 4 bases, leaving 12 bases between the germline ends. CDR1 is SGHTA and CDR2 is FQGNSA in the germline V gene. The CDR3 has 15 residues. CDR3 DNA sequence: TGTGCCAGCAGCTTAATATGGGGAGAGAATCAGCCCCAGCATTTT. Its protein product is CASSLIWGENQPQHF.

V usage is TRBV15 and J usage is TRBJ2-4; possible D gene TRBD2, 5 bases. From germline, CDR1 is LNHNV and CDR2 YYDKDF (reference sequence). The CDR3 has 17 residues. V shed 5 bases and J shed 0 bases, with 17 bases lying between them. CDR3 in amino acids: CATSDPRVRVAKNIQYF. CDR3 in DNA: TGTGCCACCAGCGACCCTCGCGTGCGGGTAGCCAAAAACATTCAGTACTTC.

The chain is built from TRBV6-1 and TRBJ2-7; TRBD1 is a possible D gene (6 bases). Trimming left V 10 bases short and J 0 bases short, with 16 bases between. The CDR3 contains 14 residues. The germline V gene encodes CDR1 MNHNS and CDR2 SASEGT. The CDR3: CATKRGQSSYEQYF. The CDR3 nucleotides are TGTGCCACCAAGAGGGGACAATCCTCCTACGAGCAGTACTTC.

This rearrangement joins TRBV27 to TRBJ1-1; D remains ambiguous. Deletions cut 5 bases from V and 1 base from J, with 8 bases between. The germline CDR1 and CDR2 sequences are MNHEY and SMNVEV (reference sequence). CDR3 size: 13 residues. The CDR3 region is CASSPRRNTEAFF. The CDR3 DNA reads as TGTGCCAGCAGTCCCCGCCGGAACACTGAAGCTTTCTTT.

This chain connects TRBV6-1 to TRBJ1-5; weak D call: TRBD1 (6 bases). Deletions cut 6 bases from V and 4 bases from J, with 13 bases between. The length of the CDR3 is 14 residues. Germline V gives CDR1 MNHNS, CDR2 SASEGT. The CDR3, as DNA: TGTGCCAGCAGCCAAGGGGGGGGGAATCAGCCCCAGCATTTT. Translation: CASSQGGGNQPQHF.

The CDR3 DNA reads TGTGCCTGGAGTGTATCGGCGGTCCTAAACGAGCAGTACTTC. It codes for CAWSVSAVLNEQYF. V is TRBV30 and J is TRBJ2-7; D is unclear. The CDR3 has 14 amino acids. Germline-derived CDR1 and CDR2 are GTSNPN and SVGIG (reference sequence). V was cut by 0 bases and J by 5 bases, with 14 bases left in between.

This sequence joins TRBV15 and TRBJ2-5; 12 bases fit TRBD1. Germline V lookup: CDR1 LNHNV, CDR2 YYDKDF (reference sequence). This CDR3 contains 17 residues. V was pared by 1 base and J by 4 bases, with 7 bases of the junction left unmatched. In DNA, the CDR3 is TGTGCCACCAGCAGAGGCGGGACAGGGGGCTCGGGAGAGACCCAGTACTTC. Protein sequence: CATSRGGTGGSGETQYF. The full variable domain, with the rest looked up from reference TRBV15 and TRBJ2-5, is DAMVIQNPRYQVTQFGKPVTLSCSQTLNHNVMYWYQQKSSQAPKLLFHYYDKDFNNEADTPDNFQSRRPNTSFCFLDIRSPGLGDTAMYLCATSRGGTGGSGETQYFGPGTRLLVL.

By frequency in the sample, this clonotype is medium-sized. The genes are TRBV30 and TRBJ2-5, with 7 bases aligning to TRBD1. Germline V gene sequence: CDR1 GTSNPN, CDR2 SVGIG (reference sequence). CDR3 length equals 14 residues. J gave up 2 bases and V 2 bases, and 5 bases lay outside the gene matches. CDR3 in amino acids: CAWSRTDRQETQYF. CDR3 in DNA: TGTGCCTGGAGTCGAACGGACAGGCAAGAGACCCAGTACTTC.

The V gene is TRBV15, the J gene TRBJ1-5; D remains unclear. Germline V lookup: CDR1 LNHNV, CDR2 YYDKDF (reference sequence). The CDR3 sequence is 15 residues long. Trimming pared 0 bases from V and 3 bases from J, leaving 9 bases between. CDR3 sequence: CATSREITLNQPQHF. CDR3 nucleotides: TGTGCCACCAGCAGAGAAATAACCCTCAATCAGCCCCAGCATTTT. Looking up the rest from reference TRBV15 and TRBJ1-5 gives the full variable domain: DAMVIQNPRYQVTQFGKPVTLSCSQTLNHNVMYWYQQKSSQAPKLLFHYYDKDFNNEADTPDNFQSRRPNTSFCFLDIRSPGLGDTAMYLCATSREITLNQPQHFGDGTRLSIL.

The chain uses TRBV20-1 and TRBJ1-6; TRBD1 might be the D (5 bases). Germline-derived CDR1 and CDR2 are DFQATT and SNEGSKA (reference sequence). This CDR3 region has 12 residues. Trimming stripped 8 bases from V and 7 bases from J, with 12 bases between. This CDR3 reads CSPGISNSPLHF. The CDR3, as DNA: TGCAGTCCAGGGATTTCCAATTCACCCCTCCACTTT.

V usage is TRBV15 and J usage is TRBJ2-4, with D tentatively TRBD1 or TRBD2 (5 bases each). From germline, CDR1 is LNHNV and CDR2 YYDKDF (reference sequence). Trimming took 0 bases from V and 0 from J, leaving 21 bases between them. The CDR3 is 20 amino acids. The CDR3 here is CATSRDRDRGRAIAKNIQYF. The CDR3 DNA is TGTGCCACCAGCAGAGATCGTGACAGAGGGCGGGCTATAGCCAAAAACATTCAGTACTTC.

This rearrangement joins TRBV12-3 or TRBV12-4 to TRBJ1-5, with D possibly matching TRBD1 (6 bases). The CDR3 has 13 residues. The V and J ends lost 1 base and 5 bases respectively, with 6 bases between them. CDR3 DNA sequence: TGTGCCAGCAGTTTAGAGGGGGATCAGCCCCAGCATTTT. It specifies CASSLEGDQPQHF.

By sample share, this clonotype is large. This chain uses TRBV6-1 with TRBJ2-1, with 9 bases lining up with TRBD2. J gave up 1 base and V 5 bases, and 6 bases lay outside the gene matches. CDR1 MNHNS and CDR2 SASEGT come from the germline V gene. The CDR3 contains 16 residues. In nucleotides, the CDR3 is TGTGCCAGCAGTATTAGCGGGAGCTTGTCCTACAATGAGCAGTTCTTC. Translated, it gives CASSISGSLSYNEQFF.

CDR3 DNA: TGCAGTGCCCAGGCCGGGGAAAAACTGTTTTTT. This gives the protein CSAQAGEKLFF. The V call is TRBV20-1, the J call TRBJ1-4, with D unclear. CDR1 DFQATT and CDR2 SNEGSKA come from the germline V gene (reference sequence). The CDR3 is made up of 11 amino acids. Trimming took off 6 bases at V and 8 bases at J, with 10 bases between the two ends.

The V call is TRBV20-1, the J call TRBJ2-7; TRBD1 might be the D (5 bases). CDR1 is DFQATT, CDR2 SNEGSKA, per germline (reference sequence). The length of the CDR3 is 14 residues. Trimming stripped 4 bases from V and 1 base from J, with 14 bases between. The CDR3 DNA reads TGCAGTGCTAATTTGGCAGGGAAATCCTACGAGCAGTACTTC. It codes for CSANLAGKSYEQYF.

The chain is built from TRBV28 and TRBJ1-5, with TRBD1 matching over 11 bases. J lost 2 bases, V lost 7 bases, and 4 bases had no gene match. Germline V lookup: CDR1 MDHEN, CDR2 SYDVKM. The CDR3 runs to 15 residues. This CDR3 is CASTGQGARNQPQHF. CDR3 coding DNA: TGTGCCAGCACCGGACAGGGGGCCCGCAATCAGCCCCAGCATTTT.

The V call is TRBV20-1, the J call TRBJ2-3; D not certain. The CDR3 runs to 17 residues. V was clipped by 3 bases and J by 0 bases, with 19 bases between them. The germline CDR1 and CDR2 sequences are DFQATT and SNEGSKA (reference sequence). Written as DNA, the CDR3 is TGCAGTGCTAGGCGGAGCAAACAACTTTCTAGCACAGATACGCAGTATTTT. This sequence encodes CSARRSKQLSSTDTQYF.

The chain combines TRBV27 with TRBJ1-1; a weak D match, TRBD1 (6 bases). CDR1 and CDR2 (germline): MNHEY, SMNVEV (reference sequence). The CDR3 totals 13 residues. V was trimmed by 10 bases and J by 5 bases, leaving 17 bases between them. The CDR3 here is CATTQGTGTEAFF. The CDR3 DNA reads TGTGCCACGACCCAGGGGACGGGGACTGAAGCTTTCTTT.

V gene TRBV30 combines with J gene TRBJ1-5, with TRBD1 matching over 9 bases. Trimming cost V 5 bases and J 10 bases; bases outside gene matches: 9. Germline V gives CDR1 GTSNPN, CDR2 SVGIG (reference sequence). CDR3 size: 13 residues. CDR3 sequence: CAWGRDRESPQHF. DNA for the CDR3: TGTGCCTGGGGCCGGGACAGGGAGAGTCCCCAGCATTTT.

The rearrangement joins TRBV7-2 to TRBJ1-5; D unclear. Germline V gene lookup returns CDR1 SGHTA and CDR2 FQGNSA. The length of the CDR3 is 15 residues. V was pared by 6 bases and J by 4 bases, with 16 bases between. The CDR3 sequence is CASSSGLGMNQPQHF. In nucleotides, the CDR3 is TGTGCCAGCAGTTCTGGGCTAGGCATGAATCAGCCCCAGCATTTT.

The CDR3 region is CASSRTVNTEAFF. CDR3 sequence (DNA): TGTGCCAGCAGCCGGACGGTGAACACTGAAGCTTTCTTT. The rearrangement uses TRBV11-1 and TRBJ1-1; D ambiguous. V was shortened by 5 bases and J by 0 bases, with 7 bases between the two germline ends. The CDR3 runs 13 residues. CDR1 SGHAT and CDR2 FQDESV come from the germline V gene (reference sequence).

The table lists this clonotype with a count of one. The chain couples TRBV7-8 to TRBJ1-2; 8 bases agree with TRBD1. Germline loops: CDR1 SGHVS, CDR2 FQNEAQ. V was clipped by 5 bases and J by 5 bases; unmatched bases: 4. This CDR3 is 13 amino acids long. CDR3 in amino acids: CASSLDRAYGYTF. DNA of the CDR3: TGTGCCAGCAGCCTGGACAGGGCTTATGGCTACACCTTC.

The V gene is TRBV20-1, the J gene TRBJ1-1; TRBD1 is a possible D gene (5 bases). Germline V gene data show CDR1 as DFQATT and CDR2 as SNEGSKA (reference sequence). This CDR3 spans 13 amino acids. Trimming removed 6 bases from V and 1 base from J, with 12 bases in between. In nucleotides, the CDR3 is TGCAGTGCCTGGGGGTCAGAGAACACTGAAGCTTTCTTT. Its protein product is CSAWGSENTEAFF.

CDR3 sequence (DNA): TGTGCCAGCAGCCCCGGAGATCAGCCCCAGCATTTT. It is translated as CASSPGDQPQHF. This chain joins TRBV7-9 and TRBJ1-5; D remains unclear. The V and J ends lost 5 bases and 5 bases respectively, with 7 bases between them. CDR1 is SEHNR and CDR2 is FQNEAQ in the germline V gene (reference sequence). CDR3 length equals 12 residues. Full variable domain (outside the CDR3, taken from reference TRBV7-9 and TRBJ1-5): DTGVSQNPRHKITKRGQNVTFRCDPISEHNRLYWYRQTLGQGPEFLTYFQNEAQLEKSRLLSDRFSAERPKGSFSTLEIQRTEQGDSAMYLCASSPGDQPQHFGDGTRLSIL.

The chain links TRBV20-1 to TRBJ2-7; 10 nucleotides agree with TRBD2. V was pared by 0 bases and J by 3 bases, with 8 bases of the junction left unmatched. Germline V CDR1 and CDR2: DFQATT, SNEGSKA (reference sequence). This CDR3 contains 16 residues. The CDR3 protein is CSARDFGLAGDYEQYF. The CDR3 nucleotides read TGCAGTGCTAGAGATTTCGGCCTAGCGGGAGACTACGAGCAGTACTTC.

This chain connects TRBV18 to TRBJ1-1; D perhaps matches TRBD1 (5 bases). The V and J ends lost 3 bases and 4 bases respectively, with 12 bases between them. The CDR3 has 14 amino acids. The germline V gene has CDR1 KGHSH and CDR2 LQKENI. The CDR3 protein is CASSPGTGTTEAFF. DNA for the CDR3: TGTGCCAGCTCACCCGGCACGGGGACCACTGAAGCTTTCTTT.